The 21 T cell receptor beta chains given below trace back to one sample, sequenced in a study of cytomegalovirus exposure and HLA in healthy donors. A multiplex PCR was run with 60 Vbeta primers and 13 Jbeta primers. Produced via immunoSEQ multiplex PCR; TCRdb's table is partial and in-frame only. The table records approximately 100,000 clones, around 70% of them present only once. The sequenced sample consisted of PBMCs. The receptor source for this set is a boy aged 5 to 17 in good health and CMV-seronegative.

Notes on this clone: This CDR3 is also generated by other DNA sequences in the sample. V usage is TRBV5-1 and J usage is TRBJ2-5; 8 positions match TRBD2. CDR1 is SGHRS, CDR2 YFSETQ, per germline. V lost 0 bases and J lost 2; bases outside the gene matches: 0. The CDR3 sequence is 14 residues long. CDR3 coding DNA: TGCGCCAGCAGCTTGGCGGGAGGGCAAGAGACCCAGTACTTC. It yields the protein CASSLAGGQETQYF. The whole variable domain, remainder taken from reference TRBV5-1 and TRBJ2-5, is KAGVTQTPRYLIKTRGQQVTLSCSPISGHRSVSWYQQTPGQGLQFLFEYFSETQRNKGNFPGRFSGRQFSNSRSEMNVSTLELGDSALYLCASSLAGGQETQYFGPGTRLLVL.

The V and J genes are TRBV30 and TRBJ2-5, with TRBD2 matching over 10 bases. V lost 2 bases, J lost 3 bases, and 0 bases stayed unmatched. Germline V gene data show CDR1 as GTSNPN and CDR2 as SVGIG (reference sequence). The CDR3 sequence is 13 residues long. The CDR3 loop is CAWSLAGEETQYF. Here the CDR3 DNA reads TGTGCCTGGAGTCTAGCGGGAGAAGAGACCCAGTACTTC. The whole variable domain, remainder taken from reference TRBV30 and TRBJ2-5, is SQTIHQWPATLVQPVGSPLSLECTVEGTSNPNLYWYRQAAGRGLQLLFYSVGIGQISSEVPQNLSASRPQDRQFILSSKKLLLSDSGFYLCAWSLAGEETQYFGPGTRLLVL.

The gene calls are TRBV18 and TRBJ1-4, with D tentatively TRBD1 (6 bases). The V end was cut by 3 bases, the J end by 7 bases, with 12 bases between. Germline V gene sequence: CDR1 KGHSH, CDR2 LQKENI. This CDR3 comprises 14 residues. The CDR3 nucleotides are TGTGCCAGCTCACCGATCAGGGGTTTTGAAAAACTGTTTTTT. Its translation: CASSPIRGFEKLFF.

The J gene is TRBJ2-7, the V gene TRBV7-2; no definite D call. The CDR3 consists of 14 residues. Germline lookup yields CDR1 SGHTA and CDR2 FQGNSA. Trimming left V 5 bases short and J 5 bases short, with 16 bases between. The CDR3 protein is CASSTIAQVNEQYF. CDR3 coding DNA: TGTGCCAGCAGCACAATCGCCCAGGTAAACGAGCAGTACTTC.

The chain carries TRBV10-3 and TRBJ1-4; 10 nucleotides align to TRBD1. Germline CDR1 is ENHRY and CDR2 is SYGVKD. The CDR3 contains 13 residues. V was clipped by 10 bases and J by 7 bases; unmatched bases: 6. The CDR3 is CATMTGGGEKLFF. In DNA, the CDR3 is TGTGCCACCATGACAGGGGGCGGTGAAAAACTGTTTTTT.

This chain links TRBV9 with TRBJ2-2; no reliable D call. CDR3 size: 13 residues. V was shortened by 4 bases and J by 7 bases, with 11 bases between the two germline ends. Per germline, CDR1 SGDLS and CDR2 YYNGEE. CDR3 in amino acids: CASSPSGIGELFF. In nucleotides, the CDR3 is TGTGCCAGCAGCCCGTCGGGTATCGGGGAGCTGTTTTTT.

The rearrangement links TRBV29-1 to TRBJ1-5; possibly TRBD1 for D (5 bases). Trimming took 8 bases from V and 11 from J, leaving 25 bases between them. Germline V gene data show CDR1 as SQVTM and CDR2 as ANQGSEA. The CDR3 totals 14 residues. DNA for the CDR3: TGCAGCACCCTGGGGGACTCTGATTGGTCAGCCCAGCATTTT. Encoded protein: CSTLGDSDWSAQHF.

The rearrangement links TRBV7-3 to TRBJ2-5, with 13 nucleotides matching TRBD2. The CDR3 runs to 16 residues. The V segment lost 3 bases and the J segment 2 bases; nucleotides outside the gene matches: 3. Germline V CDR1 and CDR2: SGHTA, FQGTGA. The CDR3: CASSFLLAGGQETQYF. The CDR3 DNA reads TGTGCCAGCAGCTTTTTACTAGCGGGGGGGCAAGAGACCCAGTACTTC.

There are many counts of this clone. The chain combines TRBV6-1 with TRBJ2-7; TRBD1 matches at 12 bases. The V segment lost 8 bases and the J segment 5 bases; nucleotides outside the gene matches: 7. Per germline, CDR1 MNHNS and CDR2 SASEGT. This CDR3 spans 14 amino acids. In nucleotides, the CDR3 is TGTGCCAGCGAATCCGGGACAGGGGGCGACGAGCAGTACTTC. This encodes CASESGTGGDEQYF.

In nucleotides, the CDR3 is TGTGCCTGGAGTGACAGGGGGGGGCTCTACGAGCAGTACTTC. Translation gives CAWSDRGGLYEQYF. V usage is TRBV30 and J usage is TRBJ2-7; tentatively, D is TRBD1 (8 bases). The germline V gene encodes CDR1 GTSNPN and CDR2 SVGIG (reference sequence). The V gene lost 1 base and the J gene lost 3 bases, with 13 bases spanning the gap. CDR3 length equals 14 residues.

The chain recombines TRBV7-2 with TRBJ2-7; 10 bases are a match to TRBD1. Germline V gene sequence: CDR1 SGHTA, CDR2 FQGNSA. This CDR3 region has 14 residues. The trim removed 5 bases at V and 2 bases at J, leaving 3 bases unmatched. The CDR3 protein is CASSVGQGAYEQYF. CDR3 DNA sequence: TGTGCCAGCAGCGTCGGACAGGGGGCCTACGAGCAGTACTTC.

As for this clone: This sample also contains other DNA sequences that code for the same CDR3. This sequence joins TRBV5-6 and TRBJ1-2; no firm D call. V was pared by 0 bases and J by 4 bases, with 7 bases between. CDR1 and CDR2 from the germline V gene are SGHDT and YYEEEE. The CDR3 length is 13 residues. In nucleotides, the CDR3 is TGTGCCAGCAGCTTGGCAGGAGGCTATGGCTACACCTTC. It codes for CASSLAGGYGYTF.

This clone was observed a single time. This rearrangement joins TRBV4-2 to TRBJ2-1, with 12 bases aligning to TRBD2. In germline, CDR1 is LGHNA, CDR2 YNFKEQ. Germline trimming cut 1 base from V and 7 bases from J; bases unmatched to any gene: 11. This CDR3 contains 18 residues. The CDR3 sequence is CASSQAPWTSGERNEQFF. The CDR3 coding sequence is TGTGCCAGCAGCCAAGCACCTTGGACTAGCGGGGAAAGGAATGAGCAGTTCTTC.

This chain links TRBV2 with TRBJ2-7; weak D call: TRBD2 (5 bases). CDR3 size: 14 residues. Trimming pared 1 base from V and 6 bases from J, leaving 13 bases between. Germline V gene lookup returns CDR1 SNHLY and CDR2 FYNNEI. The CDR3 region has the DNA TGTGCCAGCAGTGAAGTACTTGAGGGTTTCGAGCAGTACTTC. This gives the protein CASSEVLEGFEQYF.

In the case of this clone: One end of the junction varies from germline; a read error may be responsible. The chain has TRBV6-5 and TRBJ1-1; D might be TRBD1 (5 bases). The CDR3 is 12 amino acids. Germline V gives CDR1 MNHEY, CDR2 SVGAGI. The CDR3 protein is CVSTNPGTEAFF. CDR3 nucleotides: TGTGTCAGCACTAACCCAGGGACTGAAGCTTTCTTT.

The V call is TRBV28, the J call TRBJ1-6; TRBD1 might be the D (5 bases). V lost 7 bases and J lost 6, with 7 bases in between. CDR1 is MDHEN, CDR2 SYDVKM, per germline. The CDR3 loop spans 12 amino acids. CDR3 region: CASNRGNSPLHF. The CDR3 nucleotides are TGTGCCAGCAATAGGGGTAATTCACCCCTCCACTTT.

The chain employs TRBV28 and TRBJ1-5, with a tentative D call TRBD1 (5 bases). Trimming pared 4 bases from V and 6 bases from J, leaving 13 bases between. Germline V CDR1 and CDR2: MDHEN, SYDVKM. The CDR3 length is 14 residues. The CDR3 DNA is TGTGCCAGCAGTTCCCAGGGTTGGAGTCAGCCCCAGCATTTT. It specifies CASSSQGWSQPQHF.

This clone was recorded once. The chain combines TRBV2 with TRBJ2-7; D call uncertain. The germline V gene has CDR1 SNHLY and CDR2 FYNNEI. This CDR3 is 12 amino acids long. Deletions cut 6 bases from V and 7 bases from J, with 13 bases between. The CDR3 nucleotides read TGTGCCAGCAGCCGAACAGAGATTGAGCAGTACTTC. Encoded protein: CASSRTEIEQYF.

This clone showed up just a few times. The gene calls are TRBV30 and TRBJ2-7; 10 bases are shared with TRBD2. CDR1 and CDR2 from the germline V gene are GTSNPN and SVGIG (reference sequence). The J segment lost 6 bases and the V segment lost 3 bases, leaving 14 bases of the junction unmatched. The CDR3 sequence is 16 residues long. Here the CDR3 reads CAWSRLAGVATGEQYF. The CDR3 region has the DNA TGTGCCTGGAGCCGCCTAGCGGGAGTAGCGACGGGCGAGCAGTACTTC.

For the CDR3, the DNA is TGTGCCAGCAGCCTAGCGGGGACTGTGGGTGGCTACACCTTC. This translates into CASSLAGTVGGYTF. The V call is TRBV28, the J call TRBJ1-2, with D possibly matching TRBD1 (5 bases). Between the trimmed V and J ends, which lost 6 bases and 7 bases, there was a span of 18 bases. Germline assignment: CDR1 MDHEN and CDR2 SYDVKM. This CDR3 comprises 14 residues.

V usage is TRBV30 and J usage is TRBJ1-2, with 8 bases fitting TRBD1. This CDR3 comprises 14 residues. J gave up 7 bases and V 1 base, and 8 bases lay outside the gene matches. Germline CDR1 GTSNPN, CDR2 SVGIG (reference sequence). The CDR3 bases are TGTGCCTGGAGTGAGAGGGGCAGGGGGCCTGGCTACACCTTC. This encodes CAWSERGRGPGYTF.